Shown below are 12 T cell receptor beta chains from a single sample sequenced in a study of blood T cells in healthy people across ages. Primed by a sample-barcoded 5' primer and a J-beta primer mix, a second PCR proceeded for 7 to 11 cycles. In TCRdb, the 5' RACE reads were re-called with MiXCR into one record per CDR3 protein. Found here are 1.5 million or so distinct CDR3 sequences, less than 45% of them singletons; the top ten hold over 3.5%. The sequenced sample consisted of blood. Receptor source: a woman under 30 in good health.

This clonotype was seen a handful of times. The chain employs TRBV4-1 and TRBJ2-1; unclear D gene. The CDR3 totals 16 residues. With 1 base removed from V and 1 base from J, the gap between germline ends came to 11 bases. Germline V gene data show CDR1 as MGHRA and CDR2 as YSYEKL. The CDR3 DNA reads TGCGCCAGCAGCCAAGGGGTCAGCCCTTCCTACAATGAGCAGTTCTTC. It encodes CASSQGVSPSYNEQFF.

This clonotype was found many times. The J gene is TRBJ2-5, the V gene TRBV25-1; possibly TRBD1 or TRBD2 for D (5 bases each). The CDR3 is 16 amino acids. The V end was cut by 3 bases, the J end by 1 base, with 15 bases between. Germline V lookup: CDR1 MGHDK, CDR2 SYGVNS. The CDR3 bases are TGTGCCAGCAGTGAGGGGGTGGGAGACTCCCAAGAGACCCAGTACTTC. It yields the protein CASSEGVGDSQETQYF.

This rearrangement joins TRBV20-1 to TRBJ2-5; TRBD2 matches at 8 bases. The J call is in doubt because the DNA end fits TRBJ2-7 better. The germline gives CDR1 DFQATT, CDR2 SNEGSKA (reference sequence). CDR3 size: 14 residues. The CDR3 loop reads CSAGGTTANYEQYF. CDR3 coding DNA: TGCAGCGCGGGGGGAACCACTGCCAACTACGAGCAGTACTTC.

The V call is TRBV4-1, the J call TRBJ2-1, with D possibly TRBD2 on 6 matching bases. The germline gives CDR1 MGHRA, CDR2 YSYEKL. This CDR3 has 16 residues. The V gene lost 0 bases and the J gene lost 7 bases, with 16 bases spanning the gap. The CDR3 nucleotides are TGCGCCAGCAGCCAAGAATGGTCGGGGGTCGAAAATGAGCAGTTCTTC. Translation: CASSQEWSGVENEQFF.

The chain combines TRBV6-2 or TRBV6-3 with TRBJ2-2, with TRBD1 matching over 7 bases. The V and J ends lost 0 bases and 2 bases, in that order; junction bases with no gene match: 12. The CDR3 extends over 19 amino acids. Germline values: CDR1 MNHEY, CDR2 SVGEGT. The CDR3 DNA reads as TGTGCCAGCAGTTACTCGGGTACCCGACAGGGCGTCAACACCGGGGAGCTGTTTTTT. It yields the protein CASSYSGTRQGVNTGELFF.

The chain uses TRBV6-5 and TRBJ1-3; D possibly corresponds to TRBD1 (6 bases). The germline gives CDR1 MNHEY, CDR2 SVGAGI. The V and J ends lost 5 bases and 5 bases respectively, with 10 bases between them. This CDR3 is built from 13 residues. The CDR3 DNA sequence: TGTGCCAGCAGTGAAACAGGGCGAAACACCATATATTTT. Amino acid sequence: CASSETGRNTIYF.

The chain is built from TRBV7-2 and TRBJ2-7; D is uncertain. CDR3 length equals 15 residues. V was cut by 6 bases and J by 3 bases, with 18 bases left in between. Germline V gives CDR1 SGHTA, CDR2 FQGNSA. CDR3 region: CASSLDPLGGYEQYF. CDR3 coding DNA: TGTGCCAGCAGTCTTGATCCCCTGGGCGGCTACGAGCAGTACTTC.

J is TRBJ2-7 and V is TRBV7-6; tentative D call: TRBD1 (6 bases). V gave up 2 bases and J gave up 4 bases, with 15 bases separating them. The CDR3 totals 15 residues. Germline CDR1 reads SGHVS; CDR2 reads FNYEAQ. The CDR3 spells CASSLFQGRVYEQYF. Here the CDR3 DNA reads TGTGCCAGCAGCTTATTTCAGGGGAGAGTTTACGAGCAGTACTTC.

This clonotype was counted between two and nine times. The V gene is TRBV28, the J gene TRBJ2-7; 7 bases fit TRBD2. V gave up 3 bases and J gave up 7 bases; unmatched junction bases: 6. The CDR3 runs 13 residues. CDR1 is MDHEN, CDR2 SYDVKM, per germline. CDR3 loop: CASSLGLWNEQYF. The CDR3 nucleotides are TGTGCCAGCAGTTTGGGACTATGGAATGAGCAGTACTTC.

This clonotype was detected a few times. The V gene is TRBV6-6, the J gene TRBJ2-3; the D gene is possibly TRBD2 (6 bases). This CDR3 spans 16 amino acids. Germline CDR1 MNHNY, CDR2 SVGAGI (reference sequence). The germline V and J ends were trimmed by 4 bases and 4 bases, with 18 bases remaining between them. Written as DNA, the CDR3 is TGTGCCAGCAGTTTTCCGGGACTCCCTTTAGCAGATACGCAGTATTTT. It specifies CASSFPGLPLADTQYF.

The V gene is TRBV5-6, the J gene TRBJ2-5; D is possibly TRBD1 (5 bases). V was shortened by 2 bases and J by 11 bases, with 19 bases between the two germline ends. The CDR3 contains 14 residues. CDR1 is SGHDT and CDR2 is YYEEEE in the germline V gene. CDR3 sequence: CASSFPGPYNEQYF. The DNA for the CDR3 is TGTGCCAGCAGCTTCCCAGGGCCTTACAATGAGCAGTACTTC.

This clonotype turned up a few times. This chain joins TRBV24-1 and TRBJ2-3; TRBD2 might be the D (5 bases). Germline V lookup: CDR1 KGHDR, CDR2 SFDVKD. The CDR3 contains 15 residues. V shed 3 bases and J shed 1 base, with 10 bases lying between them. Here the CDR3 reads CATSDVSSGTDTQYF. CDR3 DNA sequence: TGTGCCACCAGTGATGTGAGTAGCGGCACAGATACGCAGTATTTT.